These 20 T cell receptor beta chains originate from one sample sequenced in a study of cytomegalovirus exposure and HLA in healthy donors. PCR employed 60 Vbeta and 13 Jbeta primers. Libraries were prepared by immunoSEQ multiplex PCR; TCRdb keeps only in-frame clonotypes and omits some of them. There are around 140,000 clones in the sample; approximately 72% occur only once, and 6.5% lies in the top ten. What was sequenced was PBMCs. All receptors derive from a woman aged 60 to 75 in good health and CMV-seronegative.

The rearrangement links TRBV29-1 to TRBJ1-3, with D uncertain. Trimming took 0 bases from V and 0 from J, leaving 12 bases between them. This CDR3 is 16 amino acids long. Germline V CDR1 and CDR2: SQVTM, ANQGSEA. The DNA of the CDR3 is TGCAGCGTTGAAGATCCCAGGACTATCTCTGGAAACACCATATATTTT. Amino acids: CSVEDPRTISGNTIYF.

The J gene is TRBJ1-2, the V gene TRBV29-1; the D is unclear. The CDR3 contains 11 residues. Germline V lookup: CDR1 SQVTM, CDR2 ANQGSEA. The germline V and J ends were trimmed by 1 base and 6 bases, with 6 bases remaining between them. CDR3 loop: CSVEVQDGYTF. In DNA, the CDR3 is TGCAGCGTTGAAGTCCAGGATGGCTACACCTTC.

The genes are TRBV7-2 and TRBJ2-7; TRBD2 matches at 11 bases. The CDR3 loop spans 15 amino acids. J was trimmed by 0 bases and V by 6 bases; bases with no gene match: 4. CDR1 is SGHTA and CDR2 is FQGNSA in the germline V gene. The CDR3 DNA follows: TGTGCCAGCAGACGGACTAGCGGGTCCTCCTACGAGCAGTACTTC. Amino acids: CASRRTSGSSYEQYF.

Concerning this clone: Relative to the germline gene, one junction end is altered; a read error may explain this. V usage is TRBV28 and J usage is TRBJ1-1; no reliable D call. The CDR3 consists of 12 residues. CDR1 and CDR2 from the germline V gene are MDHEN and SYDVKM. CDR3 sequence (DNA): TGTGCCAGCACCCTAACCCCCGCTGAGGCTTTCTTT. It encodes CASTLTPAEAFF.

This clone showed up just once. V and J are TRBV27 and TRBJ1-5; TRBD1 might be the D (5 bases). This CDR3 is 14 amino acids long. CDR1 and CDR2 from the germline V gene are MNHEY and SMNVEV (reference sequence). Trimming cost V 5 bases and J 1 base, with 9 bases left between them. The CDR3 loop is CASSPGDSNQPQHF. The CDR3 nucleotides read TGTGCCAGCAGTCCGGGGGACAGCAATCAGCCCCAGCATTTT.

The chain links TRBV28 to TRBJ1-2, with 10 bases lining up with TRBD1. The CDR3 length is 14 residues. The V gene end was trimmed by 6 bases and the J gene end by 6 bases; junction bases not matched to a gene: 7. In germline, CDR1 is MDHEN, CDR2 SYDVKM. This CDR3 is CASSGTGEGDGYTF. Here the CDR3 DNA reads TGTGCCAGCAGCGGGACAGGGGAAGGCGATGGCTACACCTTC.

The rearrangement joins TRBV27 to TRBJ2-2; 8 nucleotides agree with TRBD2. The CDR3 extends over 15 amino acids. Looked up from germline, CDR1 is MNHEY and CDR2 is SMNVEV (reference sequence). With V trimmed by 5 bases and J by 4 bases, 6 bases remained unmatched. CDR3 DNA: TGTGCCAGCAGTACTTTAGCGGGAACCACCGGGGAGCTGTTTTTT. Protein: CASSTLAGTTGELFF.

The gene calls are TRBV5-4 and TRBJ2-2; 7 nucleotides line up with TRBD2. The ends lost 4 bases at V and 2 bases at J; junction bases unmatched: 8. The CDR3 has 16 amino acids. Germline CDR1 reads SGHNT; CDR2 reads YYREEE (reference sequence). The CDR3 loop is CASSRRGGGNTGELFF. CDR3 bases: TGTGCCAGCAGCAGGCGTGGGGGGGGAAACACCGGGGAGCTGTTTTTT.

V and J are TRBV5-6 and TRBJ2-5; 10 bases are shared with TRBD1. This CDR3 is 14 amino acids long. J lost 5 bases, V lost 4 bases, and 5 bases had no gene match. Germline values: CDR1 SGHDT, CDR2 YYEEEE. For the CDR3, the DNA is TGTGCCAGCAGCCTTCCGGGACAGGGGGAGACCCAGTACTTC. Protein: CASSLPGQGETQYF. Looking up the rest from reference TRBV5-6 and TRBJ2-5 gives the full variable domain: DAGVTQSPTHLIKTRGQQVTLRCSPKSGHDTVSWYQQALGQGPQFIFQYYEEEERQRGNFPDRFSGHQFPNYSSELNVNALLLGDSALYLCASSLPGQGETQYFGPGTRLLVL.

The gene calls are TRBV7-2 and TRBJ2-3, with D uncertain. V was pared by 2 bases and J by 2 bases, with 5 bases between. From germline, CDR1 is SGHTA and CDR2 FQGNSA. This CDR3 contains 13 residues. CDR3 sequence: CASSLPVTDTQYF. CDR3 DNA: TGTGCCAGCAGCTTACCAGTCACAGATACGCAGTATTTT. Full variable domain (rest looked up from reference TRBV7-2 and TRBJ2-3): GAGVSQSPSNKVTEKGKDVELRCDPISGHTALYWYRQSLGQGLEFLIYFQGNSAPDKSGLPSDRFSAERTGGSVSTLTIQRTQQEDSAVYLCASSLPVTDTQYFGPGTRLTVL.

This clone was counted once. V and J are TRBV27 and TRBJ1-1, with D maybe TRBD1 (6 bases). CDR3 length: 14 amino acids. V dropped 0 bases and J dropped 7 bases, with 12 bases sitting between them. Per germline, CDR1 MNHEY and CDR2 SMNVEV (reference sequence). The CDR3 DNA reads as TGTGCCAGCAGTTTATCCCCAGGACAGCGTGAAGCTTTCTTT. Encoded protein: CASSLSPGQREAFF.

This chain's CDR3 is CASSGGGWTGELFF. The CDR3 DNA follows: TGTGCCAGTTCCGGCGGGGGTTGGACCGGGGAGCTGTTTTTT. This chain connects TRBV19 to TRBJ2-2, with 7 bases fitting TRBD2. Germline loops: CDR1 LNHDA, CDR2 SQIVND (reference sequence). J was trimmed by 5 bases and V by 8 bases; bases with no gene match: 8. This CDR3 spans 14 amino acids.

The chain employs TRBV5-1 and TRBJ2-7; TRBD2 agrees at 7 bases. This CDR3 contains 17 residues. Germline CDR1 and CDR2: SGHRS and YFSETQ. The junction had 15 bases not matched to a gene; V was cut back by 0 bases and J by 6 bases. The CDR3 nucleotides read TGCGCCAGCAGCTTGGAGCGGGGTGGTGGGGTCGGTGCCGAGCAGTACTTC. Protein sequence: CASSLERGGGVGAEQYF.

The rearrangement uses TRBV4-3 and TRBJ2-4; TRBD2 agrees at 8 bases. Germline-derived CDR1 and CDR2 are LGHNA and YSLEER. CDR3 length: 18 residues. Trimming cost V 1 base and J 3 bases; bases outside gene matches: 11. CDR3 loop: CASSQALAGDPNKNIQYF. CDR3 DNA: TGCGCCAGCAGCCAAGCGCTAGCGGGTGACCCCAACAAAAACATTCAGTACTTC.

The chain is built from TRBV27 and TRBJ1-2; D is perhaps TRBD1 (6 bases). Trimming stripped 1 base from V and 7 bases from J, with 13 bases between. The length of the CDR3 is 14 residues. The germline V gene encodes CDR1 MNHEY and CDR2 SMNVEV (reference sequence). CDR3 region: CASSLFYRDGGYTF. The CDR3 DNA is TGTGCCAGCAGTTTATTTTACAGGGACGGTGGCTACACCTTC.

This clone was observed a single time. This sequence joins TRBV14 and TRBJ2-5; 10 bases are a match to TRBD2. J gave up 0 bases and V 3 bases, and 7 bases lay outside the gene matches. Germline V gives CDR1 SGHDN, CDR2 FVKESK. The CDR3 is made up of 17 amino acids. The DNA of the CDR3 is TGTGCCAGCAGCCATAGAAGGACTAGCGGAAACCAAGAGACCCAGTACTTC. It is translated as CASSHRRTSGNQETQYF.

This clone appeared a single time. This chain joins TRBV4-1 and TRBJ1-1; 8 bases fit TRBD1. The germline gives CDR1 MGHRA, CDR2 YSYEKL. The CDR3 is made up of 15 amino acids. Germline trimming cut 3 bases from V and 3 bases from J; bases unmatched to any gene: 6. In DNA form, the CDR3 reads TGCGCCAGCAGCCATGAGACAGGGGTGGACACTGAAGCTTTCTTT. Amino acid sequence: CASSHETGVDTEAFF.

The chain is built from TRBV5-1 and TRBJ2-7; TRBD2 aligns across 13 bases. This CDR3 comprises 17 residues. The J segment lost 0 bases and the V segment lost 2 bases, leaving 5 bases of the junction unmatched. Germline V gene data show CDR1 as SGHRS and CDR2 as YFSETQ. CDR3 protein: CASSFGLAGALSYEQYF. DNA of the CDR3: TGCGCCAGCAGCTTCGGACTAGCGGGAGCCCTCTCCTACGAGCAGTACTTC.

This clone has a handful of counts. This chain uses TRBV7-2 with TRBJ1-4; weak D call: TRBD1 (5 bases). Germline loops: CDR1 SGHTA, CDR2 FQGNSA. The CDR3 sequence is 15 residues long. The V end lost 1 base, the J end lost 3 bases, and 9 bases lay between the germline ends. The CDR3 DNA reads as TGTGCCAGCAGCTTAGGGGGGGGGTCTAATGAAAAACTGTTTTTT. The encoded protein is CASSLGGGSNEKLFF. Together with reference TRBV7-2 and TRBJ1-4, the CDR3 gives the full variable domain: GAGVSQSPSNKVTEKGKDVELRCDPISGHTALYWYRQSLGQGLEFLIYFQGNSAPDKSGLPSDRFSAERTGGSVSTLTIQRTQQEDSAVYLCASSLGGGSNEKLFFGSGTQLSVL.

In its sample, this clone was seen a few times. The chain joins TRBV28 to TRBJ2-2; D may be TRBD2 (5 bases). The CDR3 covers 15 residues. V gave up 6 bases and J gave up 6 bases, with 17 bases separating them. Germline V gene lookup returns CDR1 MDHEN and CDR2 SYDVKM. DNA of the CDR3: TGTGCCAGCAGCCCTCCCAAACACGGGGCCGGGGAGCTGTTTTTT. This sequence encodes CASSPPKHGAGELFF.